Included here is one TCR beta chain sequence, with context. Germline V gene lookup returns CDR1 SGHDT and CDR2 YYEEEE. The germline V and J ends were trimmed by 0 bases and 7 bases, with 13 bases remaining between them. The CDR3 runs to 15 residues. The data originate from a study of T cell changes during pregnancy in multiple sclerosis. Assay used: immunoSEQ multiplex PCR; TCRdb lists only in-frame clones, some missing. The data show approximately 66,000 clones, 90% to 95% seen once. Sequences were derived from CD8+ T cells from peripheral blood mononuclear cells, sampled before pregnancy. The source is a female donor with multiple sclerosis, enrolled in a pregnancy study. The genes are TRBV5-6 and TRBJ2-2; tentative D call: TRBD1 (5 bases). The CDR3 loop is CASSLASGYGGELFF. Written as DNA, the CDR3 is TGTGCCAGCAGCTTGGCTTCAGGGTATGGCGGGGAGCTGTTTTTT.